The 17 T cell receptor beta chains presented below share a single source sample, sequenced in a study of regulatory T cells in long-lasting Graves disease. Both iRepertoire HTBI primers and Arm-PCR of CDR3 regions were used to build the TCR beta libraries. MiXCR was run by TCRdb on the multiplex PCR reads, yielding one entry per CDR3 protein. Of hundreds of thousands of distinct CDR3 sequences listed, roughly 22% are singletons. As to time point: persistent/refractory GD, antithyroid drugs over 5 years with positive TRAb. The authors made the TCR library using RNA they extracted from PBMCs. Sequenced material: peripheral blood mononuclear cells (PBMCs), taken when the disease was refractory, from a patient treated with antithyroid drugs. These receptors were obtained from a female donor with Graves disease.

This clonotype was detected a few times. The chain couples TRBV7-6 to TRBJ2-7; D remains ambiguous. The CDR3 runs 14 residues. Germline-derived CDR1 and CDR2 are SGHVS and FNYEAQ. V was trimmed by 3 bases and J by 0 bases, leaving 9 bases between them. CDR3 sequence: CASSFVPNSYEQYF. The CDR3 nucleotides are TGTGCCAGCAGCTTCGTTCCAAACTCCTACGAGCAGTACTTC.

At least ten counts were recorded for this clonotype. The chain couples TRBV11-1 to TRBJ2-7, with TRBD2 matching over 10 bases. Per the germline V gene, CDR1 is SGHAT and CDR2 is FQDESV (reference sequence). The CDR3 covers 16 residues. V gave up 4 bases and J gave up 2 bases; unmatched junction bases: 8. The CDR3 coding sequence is TGTGCCAGCAGCTCCACCCTAGCGGGGGCAGCCTACGAGCAGTACTTC. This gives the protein CASSSTLAGAAYEQYF. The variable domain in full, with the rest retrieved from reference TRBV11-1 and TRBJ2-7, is EAEVAQSPRYKITEKSQAVAFWCDPISGHATLYWYRQILGQGPELLVQFQDESVVDDSQLPKDRFSAERLKGVDSTLKIQPAELGDSAMYLCASSSTLAGAAYEQYFGPGTRLTVT.

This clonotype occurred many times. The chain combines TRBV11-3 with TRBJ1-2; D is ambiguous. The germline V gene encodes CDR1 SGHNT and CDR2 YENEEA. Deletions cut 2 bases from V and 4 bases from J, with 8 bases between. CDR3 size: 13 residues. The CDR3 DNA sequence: TGTGCCAGCAGCTTACCCCAGGCCTATGGCTACACCTTC. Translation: CASSLPQAYGYTF. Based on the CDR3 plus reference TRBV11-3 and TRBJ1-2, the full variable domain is EAGVVQSPRYKIIEKKQPVAFWCNPISGHNTLYWYLQNLGQGPELLIRYENEEAVDDSQLPKDRFSAERLKGVDSTLKIQPAELGDSAVYLCASSLPQAYGYTFGSGTRLTVV.

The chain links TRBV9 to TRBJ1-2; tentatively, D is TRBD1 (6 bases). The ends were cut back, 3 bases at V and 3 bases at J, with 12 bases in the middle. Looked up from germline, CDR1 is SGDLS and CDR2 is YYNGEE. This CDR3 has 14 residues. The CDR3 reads CASSAGTSDYGYTF. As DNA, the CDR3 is TGTGCCAGCAGCGCCGGGACATCGGACTATGGCTACACCTTC. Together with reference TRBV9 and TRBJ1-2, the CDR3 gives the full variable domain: DSGVTQTPKHLITATGQRVTLRCSPRSGDLSVYWYQQSLDQGLQFLIQYYNGEERAKGNILERFSAQQFPDLHSELNLSSLELGDSALYFCASSAGTSDYGYTFGSGTRLTVV.

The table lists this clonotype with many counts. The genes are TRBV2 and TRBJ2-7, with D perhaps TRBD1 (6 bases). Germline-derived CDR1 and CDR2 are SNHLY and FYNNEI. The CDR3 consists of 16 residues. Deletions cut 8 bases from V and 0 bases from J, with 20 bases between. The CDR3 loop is CASSPGVPRLSYEQYF. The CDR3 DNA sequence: TGTGCCAGCTCCCCAGGGGTCCCGCGGCTCTCCTACGAGCAGTACTTC. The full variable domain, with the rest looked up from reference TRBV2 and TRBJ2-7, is EPEVTQTPSHQVTQMGQEVILRCVPISNHLYFYWYRQILGQKVEFLVSFYNNEISEKSEIFDDQFSVERPDGSNFTLKIRSTKLEDSAMYFCASSPGVPRLSYEQYFGPGTRLTVT.

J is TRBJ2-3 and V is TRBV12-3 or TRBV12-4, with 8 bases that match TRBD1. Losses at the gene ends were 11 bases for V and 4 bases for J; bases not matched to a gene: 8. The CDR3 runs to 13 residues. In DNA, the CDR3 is TGTGCCGGGCGACAGGGGCTCTCAGATACGCAGTATTTT. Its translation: CAGRQGLSDTQYF.

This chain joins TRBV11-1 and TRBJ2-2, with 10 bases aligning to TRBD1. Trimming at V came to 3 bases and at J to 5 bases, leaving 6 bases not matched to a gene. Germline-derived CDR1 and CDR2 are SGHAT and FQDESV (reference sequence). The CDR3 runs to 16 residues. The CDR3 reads CASSLSSDRGTGELFF. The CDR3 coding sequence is TGTGCCAGCAGCTTGTCCTCGGACAGGGGGACCGGGGAGCTGTTTTTT.

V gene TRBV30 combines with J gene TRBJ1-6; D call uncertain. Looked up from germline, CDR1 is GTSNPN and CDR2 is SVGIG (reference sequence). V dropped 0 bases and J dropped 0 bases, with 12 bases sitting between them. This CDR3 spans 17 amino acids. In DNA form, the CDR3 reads TGTGCCTGGAGTGTACAAAGGGTGAGCTCCTATAATTCACCCCTCCACTTT. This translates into CAWSVQRVSSYNSPLHF.

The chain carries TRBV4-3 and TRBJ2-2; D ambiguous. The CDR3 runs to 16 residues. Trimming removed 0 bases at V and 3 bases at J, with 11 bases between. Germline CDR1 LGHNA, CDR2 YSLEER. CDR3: CASSQERYADTGELFF. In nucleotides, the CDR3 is TGCGCCAGCAGCCAAGAACGATATGCCGACACCGGGGAGCTGTTTTTT.

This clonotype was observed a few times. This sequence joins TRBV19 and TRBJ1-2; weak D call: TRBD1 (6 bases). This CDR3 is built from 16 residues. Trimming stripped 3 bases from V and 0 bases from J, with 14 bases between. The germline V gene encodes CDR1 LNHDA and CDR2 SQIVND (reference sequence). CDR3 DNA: TGTGCCAGTAGTATGAGGGGGGCAGAATCTAACTATGGCTACACCTTC. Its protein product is CASSMRGAESNYGYTF.

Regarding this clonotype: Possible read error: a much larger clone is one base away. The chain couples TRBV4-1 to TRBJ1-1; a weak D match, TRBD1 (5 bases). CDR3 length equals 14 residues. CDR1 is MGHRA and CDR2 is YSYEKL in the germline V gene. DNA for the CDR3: TGCGCCAGCAGCCAAGAGCGGGGGTACACTGAAGCTCTCTTT. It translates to CASSQERGYTEALF.

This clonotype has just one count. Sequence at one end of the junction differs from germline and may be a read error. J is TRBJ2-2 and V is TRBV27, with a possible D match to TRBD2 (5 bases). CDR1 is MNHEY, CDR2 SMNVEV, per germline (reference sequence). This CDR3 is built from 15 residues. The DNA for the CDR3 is TGTGCCAGCCATCCCTCGGACCCGAACACCGGGGAGCTGCTTTTT. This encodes CASHPSDPNTGELLF.

The CDR3 reads CASRTYLAEAPPEEQYF. CDR3 nucleotides: TGTGCCAGCAGAACCTATCTAGCGGAGGCCCCCCCGGAGGAGCAGTACTTC. V gene TRBV6-2 or TRBV6-3 combines with J gene TRBJ2-7; 7 nucleotides align to TRBD2. J was trimmed by 7 bases and V by 6 bases; bases with no gene match: 21. Germline CDR1 reads MNHEY; CDR2 reads SVGEGT. The CDR3 covers 17 residues.

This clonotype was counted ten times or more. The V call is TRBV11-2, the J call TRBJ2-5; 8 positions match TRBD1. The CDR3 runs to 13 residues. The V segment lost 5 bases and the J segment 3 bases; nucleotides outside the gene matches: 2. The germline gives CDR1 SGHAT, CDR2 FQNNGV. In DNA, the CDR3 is TGTGCCAGCAGCGCGGGACAGGAAGAGACCCAGTACTTC. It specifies CASSAGQEETQYF.

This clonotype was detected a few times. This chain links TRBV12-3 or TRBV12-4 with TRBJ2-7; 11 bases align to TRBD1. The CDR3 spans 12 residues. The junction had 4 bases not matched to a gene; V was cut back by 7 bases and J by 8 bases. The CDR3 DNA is TGTGCCAGCATTGGGACAGGGGGGAAGCAGTACTTC. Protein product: CASIGTGGKQYF.

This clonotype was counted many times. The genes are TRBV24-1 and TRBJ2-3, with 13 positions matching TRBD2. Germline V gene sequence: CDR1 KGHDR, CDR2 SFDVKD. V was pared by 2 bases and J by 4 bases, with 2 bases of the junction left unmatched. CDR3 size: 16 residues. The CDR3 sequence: CATSDSGLAGADTQYF. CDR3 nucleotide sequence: TGTGCCACCAGTGATTCCGGACTAGCGGGAGCAGATACGCAGTATTTT.

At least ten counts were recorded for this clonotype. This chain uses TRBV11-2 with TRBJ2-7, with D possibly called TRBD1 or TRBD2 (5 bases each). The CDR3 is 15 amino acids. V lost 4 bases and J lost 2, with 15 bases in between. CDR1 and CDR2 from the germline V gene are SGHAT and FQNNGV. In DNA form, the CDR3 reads TGTGCCAGCAGCTGGGATGCAGGGAGAACCTACGAGCAGTACTTC. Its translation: CASSWDAGRTYEQYF.